The next 2 T cell receptor beta chains were all read from a single sample in a study of CD8+ T cells in alopecia areata (dated by TCRdb to 2016 to 2018). Cells from mouse cutaneous lymph nodes were pooled, stained for CD4, CD8alpha, NKG2D, NKG2ACE and other markers, and then sorted on a BD Influx. The library relied on the immunoSEQ multiplex PCR assay. RNA was extracted from all samples and reverse transcribed into cDNA, which served as template for TCR sequencing. TCRdb took this table from immuneACCESS and kept in-frame rearrangements with V and J called. Such tables lack part of the clones; where checked against another copy, unresolved V genes explain under half of the gap, and the rest is unexplained. The table shows about 3,600 clones here, with no singletons. The biggest ten clones account for about 35% of the sample. Sequenced: CD8+ T cells sorted from a lymph node. These receptors originate from a C3H/HeJ mouse with alopecia areata. Mice of this line possess the MHC haplotype H2-k.

This clone was found many times. Gene labels here are mouse ones. CDR3 region: CASSLLDINTGQLYF. CDR3 DNA, as far as it was read: TGTGCTAGCAGTTTATTGGACATCAACACCGGG. The V and J genes are TRBV29 and TRBJ2-2; possible D gene TRBD1, 5 bases. Read data end 4 residues before the CDR3 end; the end is taken from the germline J gene. The V and J ends lost 1 base and 2 bases respectively, with 8 bases between them. The germline gives CDR1 MSHET, CDR2 SYDVDS. The CDR3 totals 15 residues.

This clone was picked up many times. Germline and genes here are mouse. The read stops 4 residues short of the end of the CDR3; the missing end is completed from the germline J gene. The gene calls are TRBV13-1 and TRBJ2-3; D is possibly TRBD2 (6 bases). The V end was cut by 0 bases, the J end by 0 bases, with 11 bases between. The CDR3 has 16 residues. Germline V gene sequence: CDR1 NSHNY, CDR2 SYGAGN. The CDR3 protein is CASSDARLDSAETLYF. The sequenced part of the CDR3 DNA is TGTGCCAGCAGTGATGCAAGACTGGATAGTGCAGAA.